This entry concerns a single T cell receptor beta chain. Its target is not known. This record belongs to a study of cytomegalovirus exposure and HLA in healthy donors. Study-level results: The authors listed 150 to 200 TCR beta chains as cytomegalovirus-associated. As immune exposure information, only CMV serostatus was available.

Primers included in the PCR were 60 Vbeta and 13 Jbeta primers. Using immunoSEQ multiplex PCR, the repertoire was profiled, and TCRdb retains in-frame clones only, with some absent. The sample includes roughly 300,000 clones, roughly 89% seen only once; the top ten take less than 4.5%. The germline gives CDR1 SGHRS, CDR2 YFSETQ. Trimming cost V 4 bases and J 3 bases; bases outside gene matches: 10. This CDR3 spans 15 amino acids. Donors were ostensibly healthy at sampling, although undocumented immune exposures were probable. Sequenced sample: PBMCs. This sequence was found in a man aged 40-55 years in good health and CMV-seropositive. This chain uses TRBV5-1 with TRBJ2-7; TRBD1 aligns across 7 bases. CDR3: CASSPRTGAVYEQYF. In DNA, the CDR3 is TGCGCCAGCAGCCCCCGGACAGGCGCCGTCTACGAGCAGTACTTC.